Reported below is one TCR beta chain. The antigen is not known. The sample is drawn from a study of T cell responses to AZD1222 COVID-19 vaccine. Findings of the study overall: Breadth and depth of Spike-specific TCRs rose after two AZD1222 doses.

Measured with immunoSEQ multiplex PCR; TCRdb has only the in-frame clones, and not every one. This sample has about 160,000 clones; about 92% occur once, and the top ten carry more than 0.8%. The CDR3 contains 14 residues. Germline trimming cut 1 base from V and 4 bases from J; bases unmatched to any gene: 2. The germline CDR1 and CDR2 sequences are SGHNT and YENEEA. This sample comprised peripheral blood, obtained on day 0 of AZD1222 vaccination. This receptor was identified in an adult in good health. The J gene is TRBJ1-1, the V gene TRBV11-3; 8 nucleotides match TRBD1. CDR3 amino acids: CASSLGQGTTEAFF. The CDR3 region has the DNA TGTGCCAGCAGCTTAGGACAGGGGACCACTGAAGCTTTCTTT.